The 13 T cell receptor beta chains reported below all come from one sample, sequenced in a study of vaccination and CD4 T cells after COVID-19 (dated by TCRdb to between 2021 and 2023). The antigens these receptors bind are not known. The meaning of the sample's treatment or condition label: approximately 9-day PBMC culture with coronavirus spike peptide pools or control peptides (ViraFEST assay). Receptor amplification or capture employed PCR. This sample was sequenced with an Illumina iSeq 100. TCR sequencing of DNA from cultured CD4+ T cells used the Oncomine TCR Beta short-read assay at the Johns Hopkins FTIC core. Starting from the raw public reads, TCRdb applied fastp trimming at Q25, assembled clones with MiXCR and retained in-frame beta chains. Identical CDR3 protein sequences are pooled into one entry, listed with their most common genes and DNA. The sample profile shows roughly 15,000 distinct CDR3 sequences; roughly 50% of them were found once. Approximately 31% of the sample goes to the ten largest clones.

The input for sequencing was cultured CD4+ T cells from blood, taken after SARS-CoV-2 vaccination. All receptors come from a human donor with COVID-19.

V gene TRBV7-9 combines with J gene TRBJ1-2; 9 nucleotides align to TRBD1. In germline, CDR1 is SEHNR, CDR2 FQNEAQ (reference sequence). The length of the CDR3 is 15 residues. J gave up 4 bases and V 5 bases, and 8 bases lay outside the gene matches. CDR3 amino acids: CASSPEGQGSYGYTF. The CDR3 bases are TGTGCCAGCAGCCCAGAGGGACAGGGTAGCTATGGCTACACCTTC.

The rearrangement joins TRBV28 to TRBJ2-3; maybe TRBD2 (6 bases). V lost 8 bases, J lost 4 bases, and 19 bases lay in between. Per the germline V gene, CDR1 is MDHEN and CDR2 is SYDVKM. The CDR3 is made up of 15 amino acids. CDR3 sequence: CASRRGGARPDTQYF. In DNA, the CDR3 is TGTGCCAGCCGACGGGGCGGGGCTCGTCCAGATACGCAGTATTTT.

J is TRBJ1-4 and V is TRBV20-1; weak D call: TRBD1 (5 bases). With 3 bases removed from V and 4 bases from J, the gap between germline ends came to 15 bases. CDR1 and CDR2 (germline): DFQATT, SNEGSKA (reference sequence). This CDR3 spans 15 amino acids. CDR3 coding DNA: TGCAGTGCTAGTCCAGGGTATTCGGGTAATGAAAAACTGTTTTTT. As protein: CSASPGYSGNEKLFF.

The V call is TRBV6-5, the J call TRBJ2-7, with 10 bases identical to TRBD2. CDR3 length: 17 residues. Germline CDR1 is MNHEY and CDR2 is SVGAGI. The ends lost 0 bases at V and 3 bases at J; junction bases unmatched: 8. The CDR3 coding sequence is TGTGCCAGCAGTTACTCGAGCGGGGGGGCGTATAACTACGAGCAGTACTTC. This codes for CASSYSSGGAYNYEQYF.

This chain joins TRBV20-1 and TRBJ2-3; D ambiguous. The germline V gene has CDR1 DFQATT and CDR2 SNEGSKA (reference sequence). The CDR3 covers 14 residues. Trimming removed 6 bases at V and 6 bases at J, with 19 bases between. CDR3 residues: CSASRRPDQDTQYF. The CDR3 region has the DNA TGCAGTGCCTCCCGGCGACCCGACCAGGATACGCAGTATTTT.

In nucleotides, the CDR3 is TGTGCCAGCAGTGAAATGAGGAGCAATCAGCCCCAGCATTTT. Translation: CASSEMRSNQPQHF. The V and J genes are TRBV2 and TRBJ1-5; no clear D gene. This CDR3 region has 14 residues. Trimming left V 2 bases short and J 1 base short, with 6 bases between. The germline gives CDR1 SNHLY, CDR2 FYNNEI.

The gene calls are TRBV7-9 and TRBJ2-1; D is unclear. The CDR3 length is 16 residues. The germline CDR1 and CDR2 sequences are SEHNR and FQNEAQ (reference sequence). Trimming pared 6 bases from V and 0 bases from J, leaving 15 bases between. CDR3 protein: CASSLRSVTSYNEQFF. DNA for the CDR3: TGTGCCAGCAGTTTAAGGTCTGTCACCTCCTACAATGAGCAGTTCTTC.

This sequence joins TRBV12-3 or TRBV12-4 and TRBJ2-5, with TRBD1 matching 8 bases. This CDR3 comprises 15 residues. V lost 6 bases, J lost 1 base, and 7 bases stayed unmatched. CDR3 sequence reads: CASSPFDRGQETQYF. DNA for the CDR3: TGTGCCAGCAGCCCCTTCGACAGGGGCCAAGAGACCCAGTACTTC.

The chain carries TRBV12-3 or TRBV12-4 and TRBJ1-1; TRBD1 might be the D (6 bases). V was trimmed by 3 bases and J by 7 bases, leaving 12 bases between them. This CDR3 comprises 13 residues. The CDR3 DNA reads as TGTGCCAGCAGTTTTCCGGGACACCATGAAGCTTTCTTT. Encoded protein: CASSFPGHHEAFF.

The table lists this clonotype with a few counts. The V gene is TRBV4-2, the J gene TRBJ2-3, with 7 positions matching TRBD2. The CDR3 is made up of 16 amino acids. CDR1 is LGHNA and CDR2 is YNFKEQ in the germline V gene. J was trimmed by 2 bases and V by 0 bases; bases with no gene match: 5. CDR3 sequence reads: CASSQEPGGPTDTQYF. The DNA of the CDR3 is TGTGCCAGCAGCCAAGAACCGGGGGGTCCCACAGATACGCAGTATTTT.

This clonotype was observed a few times. V usage is TRBV11-3 and J usage is TRBJ1-1; tentatively, D is TRBD1 (6 bases). The CDR3 extends over 17 amino acids. Trimming cost V 3 bases and J 6 bases, with 23 bases left between them. Germline values: CDR1 SGHNT, CDR2 YENEEA. The CDR3 protein is CASSFGRGRGLVAEAFF. The CDR3 nucleotides are TGTGCCAGCAGCTTCGGCAGGGGAAGGGGATTGGTCGCTGAAGCTTTCTTT.

This rearrangement joins TRBV5-1 to TRBJ1-2; 9 bases align to TRBD1. Germline CDR1 SGHRS, CDR2 YFSETQ. The CDR3 spans 13 residues. V shed 7 bases and J 4 bases; nucleotides not matched to a gene: 5. The CDR3 sequence: CASADRGAYGYTF. The CDR3 nucleotides read TGCGCCAGCGCGGACAGGGGAGCCTATGGCTACACCTTC.

This clonotype came up a few times. The rearrangement uses TRBV7-9 and TRBJ2-5; TRBD1 or TRBD2 may be the D gene (5 bases each). CDR1 is SEHNR, CDR2 FQNEAQ, per germline (reference sequence). The CDR3 extends over 14 amino acids. V shed 0 bases and J shed 1 base, with 6 bases lying between them. CDR3 amino acids: CASSLAGTQETQYF. In DNA form, the CDR3 reads TGTGCCAGCAGCTTAGCGGGGACCCAAGAGACCCAGTACTTC.